This TCR beta chain was sequenced during a study of blood T cell repertoires in COVID-19 (dated by TCRdb to 2018 to 2021). About the investigation overall: Samples from collaborators originated in the United States, Italy and Spain and spanned both the acute and convalescent phases of COVID-19. Samples were obtained from the ongoing ImmuneRACE study (first 160 participants) and from about 1,300 subjects provided by 6 global collaborators. A de-identified subject ID, COVID-19 status, age in years and sex were almost always included in the sample metadata. Where HLA class I and class II types were available, the types were taken from metadata supplied by the sample provider, not from assay-based typing. A freely available public database, intended as a resource for researchers studying the immune response to SARS-CoV-2, is where the repertoires were released. Deeply sampled blood TCRbeta repertoires from subjects exposed to, actively infected with, or recovered from COVID-19 were included in the dataset. The prospective study material was composed of cDNA or gDNA derived from T cells, B-cell-depleted T cells, or PBMCs. Broad study findings and their caveats: How much clinical and demographic metadata was included differed by source and by participant, and the metadata was provided uncurated.

TCRbeta CDR3 regions were amplified from genomic DNA using the immunoSEQ Assay, a bias-controlled multiplex PCR. On the authors' methods: The number of nucleated cells in each sample was estimated from the amplification of reference gene primers within the assay. To quantify the absolute abundance of each unique TCRbeta CDR3 rearrangement, sequence reads were collapsed and filtered. Productive Simpson clonality was computed per sample as the square root of Simpson's diversity index over productive rearrangements. The clones in this table, taken by TCRdb from immuneACCESS, are in-frame only. Not every clone is retained; where verified, under half of the shortfall comes from an unresolved V gene, and the cause of the rest is unknown. The V and J calls and clone size come from that table; D and trimming were worked out from the DNA. The sample data list 300,000 to 350,000 clones, and 87% of these were observed just once. Of the sample, more than 2% is held by the ten largest clones.

Trimming removed 6 bases from V and 0 bases from J, leaving 8 bases between the germline ends. From cysteine to phenylalanine, the CDR3 is 13 amino acids long. Only the CDR3 DNA is retained, 39 bases long and in frame from the first base. CDR1 and CDR2, per the germline V gene (reference sequence), are MNHEY and SMNVEV. The collaborating institutions used their own protocols to collect whole blood in K2EDTA tubes. Collaborator samples were shipped for TCRbeta analysis as frozen whole blood, isolated PBMCs, or DNA extracted from either sample type. About this clone: This clone's antigen is unknown. Base quality data are lacking; no much larger clone is found one base away.

The specimen was peripheral blood. The sequence was obtained from a man younger than 35 with active or convalescent COVID-19. The sequence joins TRBV27 to TRBJ1-2, with TRBD1 perhaps the D gene, on 5 matching bases. The sequenced DNA is TGTGCCAGCAGCGACAGAGCTAACTATGGCTACACCTTC. This yields the protein CASSDRANYGYTF.